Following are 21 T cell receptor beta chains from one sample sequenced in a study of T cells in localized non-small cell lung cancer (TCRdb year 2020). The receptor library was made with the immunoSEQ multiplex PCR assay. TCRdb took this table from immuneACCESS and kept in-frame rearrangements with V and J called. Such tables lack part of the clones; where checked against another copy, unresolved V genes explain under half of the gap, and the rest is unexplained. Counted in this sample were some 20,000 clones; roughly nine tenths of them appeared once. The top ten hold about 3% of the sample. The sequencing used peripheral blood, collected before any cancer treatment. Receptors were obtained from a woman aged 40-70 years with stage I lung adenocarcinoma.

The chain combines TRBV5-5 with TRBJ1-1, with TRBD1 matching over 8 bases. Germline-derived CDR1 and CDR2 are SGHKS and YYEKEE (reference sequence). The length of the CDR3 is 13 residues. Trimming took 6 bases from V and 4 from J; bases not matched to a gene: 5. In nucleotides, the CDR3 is TGTGCCAGCAACCGACAGGGGAGCACTGAAGCTTTCTTT. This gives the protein CASNRQGSTEAFF.

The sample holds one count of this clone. Here the CDR3 reads CAGDRGKNQPQHF. DNA of the CDR3: TGTGCCGGGGACAGGGGCAAAAATCAGCCCCAGCATTTT. The chain has TRBV2 and TRBJ1-5; TRBD1 agrees at 10 bases. This CDR3 comprises 13 residues. Germline loops: CDR1 SNHLY, CDR2 FYNNEI. The ends lost 11 bases at V and 4 bases at J; junction bases unmatched: 5.

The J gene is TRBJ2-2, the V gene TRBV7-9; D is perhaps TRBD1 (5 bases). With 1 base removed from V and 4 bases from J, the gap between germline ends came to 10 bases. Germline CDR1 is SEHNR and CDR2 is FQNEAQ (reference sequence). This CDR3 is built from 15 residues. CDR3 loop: CASSLGTGRTGELFF. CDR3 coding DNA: TGTGCCAGCAGCTTAGGCACAGGACGCACCGGGGAGCTGTTTTTT.

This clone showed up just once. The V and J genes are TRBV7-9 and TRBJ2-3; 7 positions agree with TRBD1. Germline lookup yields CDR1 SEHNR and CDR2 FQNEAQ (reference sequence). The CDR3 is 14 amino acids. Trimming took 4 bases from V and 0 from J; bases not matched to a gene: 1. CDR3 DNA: TGTGCCAGCAGCTCGGGACAGAGCACAGATACGCAGTATTTT. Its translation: CASSSGQSTDTQYF. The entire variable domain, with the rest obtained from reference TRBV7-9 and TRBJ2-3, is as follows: DTGVSQNPRHKITKRGQNVTFRCDPISEHNRLYWYRQTLGQGPEFLTYFQNEAQLEKSRLLSDRFSAERPKGSFSTLEIQRTEQGDSAMYLCASSSGQSTDTQYFGPGTRLTVL.

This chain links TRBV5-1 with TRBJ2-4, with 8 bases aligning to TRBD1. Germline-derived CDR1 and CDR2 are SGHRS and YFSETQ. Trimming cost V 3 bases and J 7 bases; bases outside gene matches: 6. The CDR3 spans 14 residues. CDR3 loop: CASSSRTGYNIQYF. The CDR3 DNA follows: TGCGCCAGCAGCTCTCGGACAGGGTATAACATTCAGTACTTC.

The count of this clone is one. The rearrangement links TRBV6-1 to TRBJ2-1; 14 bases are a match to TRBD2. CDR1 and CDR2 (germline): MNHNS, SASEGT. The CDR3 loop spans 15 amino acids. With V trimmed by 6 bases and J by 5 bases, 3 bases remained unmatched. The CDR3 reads CASRRGLAGDNEQFF. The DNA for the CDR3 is TGTGCCAGCAGGAGGGGACTAGCGGGGGACAATGAGCAGTTCTTC.

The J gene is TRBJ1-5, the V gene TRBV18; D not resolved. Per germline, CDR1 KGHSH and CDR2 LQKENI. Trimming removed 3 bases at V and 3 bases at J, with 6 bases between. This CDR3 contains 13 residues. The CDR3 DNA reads TGTGCCAGCTCACCGCAGTCCAATCAGCCCCAGCATTTT. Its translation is CASSPQSNQPQHF.

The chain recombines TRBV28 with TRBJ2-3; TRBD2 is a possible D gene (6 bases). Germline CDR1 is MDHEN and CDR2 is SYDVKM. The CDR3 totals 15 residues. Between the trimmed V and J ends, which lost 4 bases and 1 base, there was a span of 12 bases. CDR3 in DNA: TGTGCCAGCAGTTCCGGGGGAGTCGGCACAGATACGCAGTATTTT. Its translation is CASSSGGVGTDTQYF.

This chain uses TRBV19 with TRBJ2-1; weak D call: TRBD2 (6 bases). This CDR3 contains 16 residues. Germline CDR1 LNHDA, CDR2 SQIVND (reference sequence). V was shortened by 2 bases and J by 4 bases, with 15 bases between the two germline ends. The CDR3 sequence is CASSISRTNLYNEQFF. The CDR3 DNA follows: TGTGCCAGTAGTATATCTCGGACTAACCTTTACAATGAGCAGTTCTTC.

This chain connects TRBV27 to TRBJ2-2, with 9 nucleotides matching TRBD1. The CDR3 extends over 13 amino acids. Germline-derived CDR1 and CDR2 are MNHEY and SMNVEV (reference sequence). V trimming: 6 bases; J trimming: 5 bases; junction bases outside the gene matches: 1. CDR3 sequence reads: CASRGTGTGELFF. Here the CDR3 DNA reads TGTGCCAGCAGGGGGACAGGGACCGGGGAGCTGTTTTTT.

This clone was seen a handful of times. The CDR3 DNA reads as TGTGCCAGCAGCTTGAGATGGGAGGGGGGCACTGAAGCTTTCTTT. Its protein product is CASSLRWEGGTEAFF. The chain has TRBV5-6 and TRBJ1-1, with D possibly matching TRBD1 (6 bases). The ends were cut back, 1 base at V and 4 bases at J, with 14 bases in the middle. Germline V gene data show CDR1 as SGHDT and CDR2 as YYEEEE. The CDR3 loop spans 15 amino acids.

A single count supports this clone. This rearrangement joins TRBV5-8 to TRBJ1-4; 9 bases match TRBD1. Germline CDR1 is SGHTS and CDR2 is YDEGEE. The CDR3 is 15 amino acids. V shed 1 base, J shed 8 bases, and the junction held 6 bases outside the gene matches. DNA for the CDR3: TGTGCCAGCAGCTTGAATACAGGGGGCAGGGAAAAACTGTTTTTT. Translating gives CASSLNTGGREKLFF.

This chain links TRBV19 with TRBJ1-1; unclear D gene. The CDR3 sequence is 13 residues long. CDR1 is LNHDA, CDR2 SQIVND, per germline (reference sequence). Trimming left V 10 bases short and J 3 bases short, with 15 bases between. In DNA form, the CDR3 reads TGTGCCACCACCCGAGGACGGGACACTGAAGCTTTCTTT. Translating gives CATTRGRDTEAFF.

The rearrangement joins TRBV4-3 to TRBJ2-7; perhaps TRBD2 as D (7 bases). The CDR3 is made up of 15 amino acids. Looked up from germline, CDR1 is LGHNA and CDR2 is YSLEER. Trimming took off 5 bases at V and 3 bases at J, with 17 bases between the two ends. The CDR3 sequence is CASSDRRGGGYEQYF. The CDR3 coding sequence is TGCGCCAGCAGCGACCGTAGGGGGGGTGGCTACGAGCAGTACTTC.

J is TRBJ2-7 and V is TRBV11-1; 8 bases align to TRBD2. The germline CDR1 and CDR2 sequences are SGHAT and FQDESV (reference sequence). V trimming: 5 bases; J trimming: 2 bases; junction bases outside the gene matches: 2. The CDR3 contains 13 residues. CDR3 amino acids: CASSVGLAYEQYF. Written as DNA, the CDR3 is TGTGCCAGCAGCGTGGGACTAGCCTACGAGCAGTACTTC. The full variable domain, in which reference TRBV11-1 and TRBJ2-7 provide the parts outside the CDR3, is EAEVAQSPRYKITEKSQAVAFWCDPISGHATLYWYRQILGQGPELLVQFQDESVVDDSQLPKDRFSAERLKGVDSTLKIQPAELGDSAMYLCASSVGLAYEQYFGPGTRLTVT.

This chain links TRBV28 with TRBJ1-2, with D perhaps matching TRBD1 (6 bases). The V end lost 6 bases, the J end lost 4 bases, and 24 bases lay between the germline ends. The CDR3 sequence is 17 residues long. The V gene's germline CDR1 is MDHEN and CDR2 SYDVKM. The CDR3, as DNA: TGTGCCAGCAGCTCCCGGGGGCGCTTTAAAGTAATCTATGGCTACACCTTC. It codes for CASSSRGRFKVIYGYTF.

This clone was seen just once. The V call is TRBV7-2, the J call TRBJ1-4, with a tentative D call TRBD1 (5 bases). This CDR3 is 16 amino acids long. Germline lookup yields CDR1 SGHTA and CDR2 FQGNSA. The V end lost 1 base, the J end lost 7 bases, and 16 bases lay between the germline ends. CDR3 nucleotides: TGTGCCAGCAGCTTAGGGCAGGGAGGATGGCCTGAAAAACTGTTTTTT. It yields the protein CASSLGQGGWPEKLFF.

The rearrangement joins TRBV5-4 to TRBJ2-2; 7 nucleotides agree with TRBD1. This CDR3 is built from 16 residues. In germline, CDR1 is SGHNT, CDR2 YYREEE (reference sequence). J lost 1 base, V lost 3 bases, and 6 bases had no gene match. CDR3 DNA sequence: TGTGCCAGCAGCTGGTCCGGGACAGTGAACACCGGGGAGCTGTTTTTT. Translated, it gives CASSWSGTVNTGELFF.

DNA of the CDR3: TGTGCCAGCAGCGCCGGACAGGGCCTTTTGGGGGGCTATGGCTACACCTTC. Translation gives CASSAGQGLLGGYGYTF. The chain is built from TRBV9 and TRBJ1-2, with 8 bases lining up with TRBD1. The germline V gene has CDR1 SGDLS and CDR2 YYNGEE. V dropped 3 bases and J dropped 4; count of bases not matched to a gene: 14. The CDR3 is made up of 17 amino acids.

The CDR3 DNA reads TGTGCCAGCAGGCTAGCGGGAGTAGATACGCAGTATTTT. This gives the protein CASRLAGVDTQYF. J is TRBJ2-3 and V is TRBV6-5, with 10 bases identical to TRBD2. The V gene end was trimmed by 6 bases and the J gene end by 5 bases; junction bases not matched to a gene: 2. The CDR3 is 13 residues long. Germline V gene sequence: CDR1 MNHEY, CDR2 SVGAGI.

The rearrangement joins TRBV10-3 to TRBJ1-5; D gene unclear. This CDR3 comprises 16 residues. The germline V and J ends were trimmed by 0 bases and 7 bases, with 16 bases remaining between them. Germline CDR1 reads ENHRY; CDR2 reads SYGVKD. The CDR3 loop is CAISESKGPKDQPQHF. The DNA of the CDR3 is TGTGCCATCAGTGAGTCAAAAGGACCCAAGGACCAGCCCCAGCATTTT.